This T cell receptor beta chain is drawn from a study of T cells in Graves' hyperthyroidism and ophthalmopathy. Study outcomes and limitations: Before onset, by a median of approximately 6.8 months, the model predicted ophthalmopathy. Most thyroid clonotypes expanded above 0.001 appeared in blood too. Separation of ophthalmopathy from stable hyperthyroidism was achieved by a 13 V-J model.

This clonotype was picked up a small number of times. Its antigen is undetermined. Out of approximately 10 ml of fresh peripheral blood came the PBMCs. This CDR3 region has 15 residues. Germline CDR1 LNHDA, CDR2 SQIVND (reference sequence). The V segment lost 6 bases and the J segment 0 bases; nucleotides outside the gene matches: 4. Amplification of TCR beta CDR3 regions was performed using RNA transcripts as template. TCR CDR3 regions were first amplified by RT-PCR with HTBI primers. Using its own MiXCR run on the multiplex PCR reads, TCRdb lists one record per CDR3 protein. Altogether about 590,000 distinct CDR3 sequences are present, approximately 14% being singletons, with the ten largest covering around 7%.

Sequencing used blood. The chain recombines TRBV19 with TRBJ2-2; 7 bases map to TRBD1. The TCR was taken from a young woman with Graves' ophthalmopathy. The chain's CDR3 is CASSPDRTNTGELFF. Here the CDR3 DNA reads TGTGCCAGTAGCCCGGACAGGACGAACACCGGGGAGCTGTTTTTT.